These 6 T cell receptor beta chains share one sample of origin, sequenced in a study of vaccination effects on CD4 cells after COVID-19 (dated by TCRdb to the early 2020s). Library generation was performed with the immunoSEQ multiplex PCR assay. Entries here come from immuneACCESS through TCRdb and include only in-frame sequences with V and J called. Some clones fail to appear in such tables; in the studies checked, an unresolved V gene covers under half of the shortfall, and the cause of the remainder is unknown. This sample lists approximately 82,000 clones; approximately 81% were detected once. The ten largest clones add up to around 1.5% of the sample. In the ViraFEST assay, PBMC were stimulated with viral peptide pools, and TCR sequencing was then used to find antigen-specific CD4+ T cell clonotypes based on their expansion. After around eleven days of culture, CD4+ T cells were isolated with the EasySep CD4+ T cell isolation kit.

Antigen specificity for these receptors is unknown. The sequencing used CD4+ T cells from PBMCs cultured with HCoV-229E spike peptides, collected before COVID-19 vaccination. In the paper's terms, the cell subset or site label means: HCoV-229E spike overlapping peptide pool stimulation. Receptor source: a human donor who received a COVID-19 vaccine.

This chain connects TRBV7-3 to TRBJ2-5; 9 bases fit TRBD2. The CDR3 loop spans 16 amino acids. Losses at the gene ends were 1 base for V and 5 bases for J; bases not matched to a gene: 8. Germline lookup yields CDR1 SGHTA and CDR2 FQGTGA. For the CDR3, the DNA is TGTGCCAGCAGCTTAAGCGGGGGGGCCTCAGGGGAGACCCAGTACTTC. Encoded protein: CASSLSGGASGETQYF.

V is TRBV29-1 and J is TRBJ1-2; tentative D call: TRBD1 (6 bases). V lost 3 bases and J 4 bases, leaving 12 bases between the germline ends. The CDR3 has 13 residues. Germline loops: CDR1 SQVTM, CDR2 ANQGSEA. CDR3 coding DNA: TGCAGCGTTGACCGCAGGGGAGGCTATGGCTACACCTTC. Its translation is CSVDRRGGYGYTF.

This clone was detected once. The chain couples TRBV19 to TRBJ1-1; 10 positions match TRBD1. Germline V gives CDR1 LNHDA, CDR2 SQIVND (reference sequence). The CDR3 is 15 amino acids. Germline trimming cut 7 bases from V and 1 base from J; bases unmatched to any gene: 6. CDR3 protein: CASKRQGAENTEAFF. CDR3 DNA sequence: TGTGCCAGTAAGAGACAGGGGGCAGAGAACACTGAAGCTTTCTTT.

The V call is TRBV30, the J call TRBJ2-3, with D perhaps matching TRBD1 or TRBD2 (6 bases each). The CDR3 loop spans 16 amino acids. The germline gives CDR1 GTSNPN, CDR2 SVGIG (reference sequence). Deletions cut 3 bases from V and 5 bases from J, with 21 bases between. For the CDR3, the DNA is TGTGCCTGGAGACGAGGGGGGACCAACGGGGGAGATACGCAGTATTTT. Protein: CAWRRGGTNGGDTQYF.

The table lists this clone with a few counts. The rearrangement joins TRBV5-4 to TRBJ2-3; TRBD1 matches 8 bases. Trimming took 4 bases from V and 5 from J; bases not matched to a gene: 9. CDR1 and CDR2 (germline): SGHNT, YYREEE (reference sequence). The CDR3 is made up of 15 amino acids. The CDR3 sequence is CASSLGQGREDTQYF. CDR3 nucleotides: TGTGCCAGCAGCCTCGGACAGGGTCGAGAAGATACGCAGTATTTT. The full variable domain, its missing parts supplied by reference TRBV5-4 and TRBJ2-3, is ETGVTQSPTHLIKTRGQQVTLRCSSQSGHNTVSWYQQALGQGPQFIFQYYREEENGRGNFPPRFSGLQFPNYSSELNVNALELDDSALYLCASSLGQGREDTQYFGPGTRLTVL.

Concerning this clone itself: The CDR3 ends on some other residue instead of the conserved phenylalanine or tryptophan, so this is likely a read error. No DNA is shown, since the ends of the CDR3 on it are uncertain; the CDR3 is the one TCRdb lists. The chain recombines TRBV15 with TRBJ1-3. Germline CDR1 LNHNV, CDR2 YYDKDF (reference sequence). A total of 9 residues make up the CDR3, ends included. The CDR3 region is CATSRDTGC.